A selection of T cell receptor beta chains follows, all from one sample in a study of patients and donors after allogeneic stem cell transplantation. Via MiXCR, TCRdb re-called the RT-PCR reads, giving one row per CDR3 protein. The sample has under 200,000 distinct CDR3 sequences; approximately 30% are singletons. The sequenced sample consisted of blood, either unsorted or a sorted T cell fraction (not recorded which). The receptor source for this set is a human donor who was either an allogeneic HSCT recipient or a stem cell or donor lymphocyte infusion donor (not recorded which). It is not recorded whose cells these are; they may come from a transplant donor. CDR3s include the opening cysteine and the closing phenylalanine or tryptophan. The order of the fields is V gene, J gene, D gene, clone size, CDR3 DNA, CDR3 protein. D genes are given only for firm matches. Size is omitted from some rows. Given values are once, few, many or a class for expanded clones.

V: TRBV29-1; J: TRBJ2-5; D: -; size: -; DNA: TGCAGCGTTGGCGGCAGGCTGTTGGAGACCCAGTACTTC; CDR3: CSVGGRLLETQYF
V: TRBV20-1; J: TRBJ2-7; D: -; size: few; DNA: TGCAGTGCTAGAGAGAGGAGCTACGAGCAGTACTTC; CDR3: CSARERSYEQYF
V: TRBV25-1; J: TRBJ2-1; D: TRBD2; size: -; DNA: TGTGCCAGCAGTGAACGGTTAGGACTAGCGGGAAATGAGCAGTTCTTC; CDR3: CASSERLGLAGNEQFF
V: TRBV27; J: TRBJ2-1; D: -; size: -; DNA: TGTGCCAGCAGTGGCGGGGACTCCCCCTTCTTC; CDR3: CASSGGDSPFF
V: TRBV2; J: TRBJ2-2; D: TRBD2; size: -; DNA: TGTGCCAGCAGCGACCCCGGACTAGCAGGGAACACCGGGGAGCTGTTTTTT; CDR3: CASSDPGLAGNTGELFF
V: TRBV29-1; J: TRBJ1-1; D: -; size: many; DNA: TGCAGCGTTTTCACCGTGAACACTGAAGCTTTCTTT; CDR3: CSVFTVNTEAFF
V: TRBV5-1; J: TRBJ2-5; D: -; size: -; DNA: TGCGCCAGCAGCTTATCGGGACACCGGTCCCAAGAGACCCAGTACTTC; CDR3: CASSLSGHRSQETQYF
V: TRBV11-3; J: TRBJ2-7; D: TRBD1; size: few; DNA: TGTGCCAGCAGCTTTGAGACAGGGGCCTACGAGCAGTACTTC; CDR3: CASSFETGAYEQYF
V: TRBV7-9; J: TRBJ2-1; D: TRBD2; size: -; DNA: TGTGCCAGCACATCACTAGCGGGATACAATGAGCAGTTCTTC; CDR3: CASTSLAGYNEQFF
V: TRBV25-1; J: TRBJ1-4; D: TRBD1; size: -; DNA: TGTGCCAGCAGTGCCTCAGGGAGGGGGCCTAATGAAAAACTGTTTTTT; CDR3: CASSASGRGPNEKLFF
V: TRBV5-6; J: TRBJ2-1; D: -; size: -; DNA: TGTGCCAGCAGCTTGGGAGGGAGCGGGCCCGGCGTAGAGCAGTTCTTC; CDR3: CASSLGGSGPGVEQFF
V: TRBV6-5; J: TRBJ2-7; D: -; size: -; DNA: TGTGCCAGCAGTTACTCCACCTTAGGCGAGCAGTACTTC; CDR3: CASSYSTLGEQYF
V: TRBV20-1; J: TRBJ1-3; D: TRBD1; size: -; DNA: TGCAGTGCAGACAGGGGGTTCGGAAACACCATATATTTT; CDR3: CSADRGFGNTIYF
V: TRBV7-9; J: TRBJ1-2; D: -; size: -; DNA: TGTGCCAGCAGCTTAGGGGTCTCTACGCATGGCTACACCTTC; CDR3: CASSLGVSTHGYTF
V: TRBV9; J: TRBJ2-2; D: TRBD2; size: -; DNA: TGTGCCAGCAGCGCCAGCGGGAGGGGAAACACCGGGGAGCTGTTTTTT; CDR3: CASSASGRGNTGELFF
V: TRBV6-2/TRBV6-3; J: TRBJ2-6; D: TRBD1; size: -; DNA: TGTGCCAGCAGTCCCGACAGGGGTGAGGCTGGGGCCAACGTCCTGACTTTC; CDR3: CASSPDRGEAGANVLTF
V: TRBV4-1; J: TRBJ1-6; D: -; size: many; DNA: TGCGCCGTAGCCCACGCGGGATCTAATTCACCCCTCCACTTT; CDR3: CAVAHAGSNSPLHF
V: TRBV20-1; J: TRBJ2-3; D: -; size: few; DNA: TGCAGTGCTAGTGTGTTCAGATTTCAAGATACGCAGTATTTT; CDR3: CSASVFRFQDTQYF
V: TRBV4-2; J: TRBJ2-5; D: TRBD2; size: -; DNA: TGTGCCAGCAGCCACTACCCACTAGCGGGAGGGGAGACCCAGTACTTC; CDR3: CASSHYPLAGGETQYF
V: TRBV6-1; J: TRBJ1-5; D: -; size: few; DNA: TGTGCCAGCATTCTGGGGGGCAATCAGCCCCAGCATTTT; CDR3: CASILGGNQPQHF
V: TRBV5-6; J: TRBJ2-1; D: -; size: few; DNA: TGTGCCAGCAGCTTGGAGCTTCTAGGGAATGAGCAGTTCTTC; CDR3: CASSLELLGNEQFF
V: TRBV4-3; J: TRBJ2-2; D: -; size: -; DNA: TGCGCCAGCAGCCAAGATGGCGGGATGGGTGGCGGGGAGCTGTTTTTT; CDR3: CASSQDGGMGGGELFF
V: TRBV18; J: TRBJ1-3; D: -; size: few; DNA: TGTGCCAGCTCACCGGGGAGAAGTGGAAACACCATATATTTT; CDR3: CASSPGRSGNTIYF
V: TRBV4-1; J: TRBJ2-1; D: -; size: -; DNA: TGCGCCAGCAGCCAAGATTCGGGACACAATGAGCAGTTCTTC; CDR3: CASSQDSGHNEQFF
V: TRBV7-9; J: TRBJ2-5; D: TRBD2; size: few; DNA: TGTGCCAGCAGCCCACCGGGACTAGTAGGGGAGACCCAGTACTTC; CDR3: CASSPPGLVGETQYF
V: TRBV5-1; J: TRBJ2-1; D: -; size: few; DNA: TGCGCCAGCAGAGAGGGGCCCTACAATGAGCAGTTCTTC; CDR3: CASREGPYNEQFF
V: TRBV12-3/TRBV12-4; J: TRBJ2-5; D: TRBD2; size: -; DNA: TGTGCCAGCAGTTCCCGAGCGGGAGGTACACAAGAGACCCAGTACTTC; CDR3: CASSSRAGGTQETQYF
V: TRBV25-1; J: TRBJ2-7; D: -; size: few; DNA: TGTGCCAGCAGTGAATTTTGGGAGTTCCACGAGCAGTACTTC; CDR3: CASSEFWEFHEQYF
V: TRBV7-9; J: TRBJ2-7; D: TRBD1; size: -; DNA: TGTGCCAGCAGCTTGACAGGGAACGAGCAGTACTTC; CDR3: CASSLTGNEQYF
V: TRBV4-2; J: TRBJ1-1; D: -; size: many; DNA: TGTGCCAGCAGCCAAGATTGGGGGGGCAGGACTGAAGCTTTCTTT; CDR3: CASSQDWGGRTEAFF
V: TRBV7-7; J: TRBJ2-1; D: TRBD1; size: few; DNA: TGTGCTAGCAGCTTAAGCAGGACAGGGGCTGAGCAGTTCTTC; CDR3: CASSLSRTGAEQFF
V: TRBV27; J: TRBJ2-1; D: -; size: -; DNA: TGTGCCAGCAGTTACGGGATTGACGCCAATGAGCAGTTCTTC; CDR3: CASSYGIDANEQFF
V: TRBV10-3; J: TRBJ2-3; D: -; size: -; DNA: TGTGCCATCAGGACGACCAGGCCCACAGATACGCAGTATTTT; CDR3: CAIRTTRPTDTQYF
V: TRBV10-3; J: TRBJ2-1; D: -; size: -; DNA: TGTGCCATCGGCGTCGGGCCTAGACACAATGAGCAGTTCTTC; CDR3: CAIGVGPRHNEQFF